One T cell receptor (beta chain) is described in this entry. V lost 3 bases, J lost 4 bases, and 16 bases lay in between. The CDR3 has 15 residues. Looked up from germline, CDR1 is WSHSY and CDR2 is SAAADI. The study ran its PCR with 60 Vbeta and 13 Jbeta primers. Some clones are missing from TCRdb's copy, which holds only in-frame ones; the method was immunoSEQ multiplex PCR. The data hold approximately 100,000 clones, with roughly three quarters observed a single time. The sample originates from a study of cytomegalovirus exposure and HLA in healthy donors. The source is a woman aged 18-29 years in good health and CMV-seropositive. The V call is TRBV10-2, the J call TRBJ2-7; weak D call: TRBD1 (6 bases). What was sequenced was PBMCs. The CDR3 spells CASSDGRGSSYEQYF. CDR3 nucleotide sequence: TGCGCCAGCAGTGACGGCAGGGGCTCGAGTTACGAGCAGTACTTC.